These 20 T cell receptor beta chains originate from one sample sequenced in a study of CD8 T cells in Susac syndrome. The authors reverse transcribed roughly 0.5 to 1 ug RNA with random hexamers. TCRdb fed the immunoSEQ multiplex PCR reads into MiXCR, producing one record per CDR3 protein. The table includes approximately 120,000 distinct CDR3 sequences, around 95% detected once. Sequences were obtained from CD4+ T cells from PBMCs. The receptors were sampled from a human donor in good health.

This chain joins TRBV29-1 and TRBJ1-3; D not certain. Germline loops: CDR1 SQVTM, CDR2 ANQGSEA. V lost 6 bases and J 1 base, leaving 10 bases between the germline ends. This CDR3 has 13 amino acids. For the CDR3, the DNA is TGCAGCGTCATAGTTACTTCTGGAAACACCATATATTTT. This sequence encodes CSVIVTSGNTIYF.

The V and J genes are TRBV7-2 and TRBJ2-2, with 10 positions matching TRBD1. Germline values: CDR1 SGHTA, CDR2 FQGNSA. V dropped 1 base and J dropped 2; count of bases not matched to a gene: 1. CDR3 size: 16 residues. The CDR3 DNA follows: TGTGCCAGCAGCTTAGGACAGGGGGCAAACACCGGGGAGCTGTTTTTT. Translated, it gives CASSLGQGANTGELFF.

The rearrangement uses TRBV27 and TRBJ2-2; TRBD1 or TRBD2 may be the D gene (6 bases each). Between the trimmed V and J ends, which lost 7 bases and 1 base, there was a span of 13 bases. The germline gives CDR1 MNHEY, CDR2 SMNVEV (reference sequence). This CDR3 is built from 15 residues. DNA for the CDR3: TGTGCCAGCAAGACGGGGGCAGTGAACACCGGGGAGCTGTTTTTT. It translates to CASKTGAVNTGELFF.

The chain joins TRBV4-1 to TRBJ2-3; 10 nucleotides align to TRBD1. The ends lost 2 bases at V and 10 bases at J; junction bases unmatched: 15. This CDR3 has 17 amino acids. Germline CDR1 reads MGHRA; CDR2 reads YSYEKL. The CDR3 here is CASSQPHRDRGARAQYF. The CDR3 nucleotides read TGCGCCAGCAGCCAACCCCACCGGGACAGGGGCGCCCGGGCGCAGTATTTT.

The chain combines TRBV29-1 with TRBJ1-1; possibly TRBD1 for D (5 bases). Germline CDR1 and CDR2: SQVTM and ANQGSEA. Trimming pared 3 bases from V and 8 bases from J, leaving 13 bases between. The CDR3 is made up of 12 amino acids. The CDR3: CSVDSRGGEAFF. In DNA, the CDR3 is TGCAGCGTTGACTCGAGGGGTGGGGAAGCTTTCTTT.

The genes are TRBV7-8 and TRBJ1-3; no clear D. The ends were cut back, 6 bases at V and 0 bases at J, with 12 bases in the middle. Germline lookup yields CDR1 SGHVS and CDR2 FQNEAQ. This CDR3 is 15 amino acids long. The CDR3: CASRWTADSGNTIYF. The DNA for the CDR3 is TGTGCCAGCAGATGGACCGCCGACTCTGGAAACACCATATATTTT.

In DNA, the CDR3 is TGTGCCAGTACCCGGGGGATGAACACCGGGGAGCTGTTTTTT. This gives the protein CASTRGMNTGELFF. This chain links TRBV19 with TRBJ2-2, with D perhaps matching TRBD2 (6 bases). The CDR3 loop spans 14 amino acids. V was trimmed by 7 bases and J by 1 base, leaving 10 bases between them. Germline V CDR1 and CDR2: LNHDA, SQIVND (reference sequence).

V usage is TRBV6-8 and J usage is TRBJ1-2, with 10 bases aligning to TRBD1. Looked up from germline, CDR1 is MNHGY and CDR2 is SAAAGT. Unmatched junction bases numbered 3, after V lost 9 bases and J lost 5 bases. The CDR3 length is 12 residues. CDR3 bases: TGTGCCAGAAAGGACAGGGGGTATGGCTACACCTTC. Amino acids: CARKDRGYGYTF.

The CDR3 spells CARQDHTDTQYF. As DNA, the CDR3 is TGTGCCCGCCAGGACCACACAGATACGCAGTATTTT. This chain uses TRBV30 with TRBJ2-3; no reliable D call. The CDR3 extends over 12 amino acids. Germline CDR1 and CDR2: GTSNPN and SVGIG (reference sequence). Trimming removed 8 bases at V and 2 bases at J, with 11 bases between.

V and J are TRBV6-2 or TRBV6-3 and TRBJ1-1, with D unclear. Germline V gene data show CDR1 as MNHEY and CDR2 as SVGEGT. The V end was cut by 0 bases, the J end by 1 base, with 6 bases between. The CDR3 is 14 amino acids. The CDR3 is CASSYSGENTEAFF. CDR3 in DNA: TGTGCCAGCAGTTACTCAGGAGAGAACACTGAAGCTTTCTTT.

This clonotype was detected only once. The gene calls are TRBV7-6 and TRBJ2-5; TRBD1 matches 7 bases. The CDR3 length is 12 residues. The V gene's germline CDR1 is SGHVS and CDR2 FNYEAQ. The CDR3 nucleotides are TGTGCAACTGGGACAGACCAAGAGACCCAGTACTTC. Translating it yields CATGTDQETQYF.

V usage is TRBV3-1 and J usage is TRBJ2-5; possibly TRBD2 for D (6 bases). This CDR3 has 13 amino acids. The germline CDR1 and CDR2 sequences are LGHDT and YNNKEL (reference sequence). V was pared by 4 bases and J by 5 bases, with 11 bases between. The CDR3 here is CASSRLGGETQYF. The CDR3 nucleotides are TGTGCCAGCAGCCGACTAGGCGGCGAGACCCAGTACTTC.

This rearrangement joins TRBV5-6 to TRBJ2-7; 8 bases agree with TRBD1. CDR3 size: 12 residues. Germline-derived CDR1 and CDR2 are SGHDT and YYEEEE. V lost 4 bases and J lost 6; bases outside the gene matches: 3. CDR3 protein: CASSEDRVEQYF. The DNA of the CDR3 is TGTGCCAGCAGCGAGGACAGGGTCGAGCAGTACTTC.

The V call is TRBV23-1, the J call TRBJ2-3; 7 bases match TRBD1. TRBV23-1 is classed as an ORF, of uncertain function. The CDR3 covers 19 residues. The junction had 20 bases not matched to a gene; V was cut back by 6 bases and J by 2 bases. This CDR3 reads CASSPPPKYDRDHTDTQYF. The DNA of the CDR3 is TGCGCCAGCAGCCCACCCCCCAAATACGACAGGGATCACACAGATACGCAGTATTTT.

This chain uses TRBV29-1 with TRBJ1-6, with TRBD1 matching 8 bases. The CDR3 is 13 amino acids. Germline-derived CDR1 and CDR2 are SQVTM and ANQGSEA. J gave up 7 bases and V 7 bases, and 6 bases lay outside the gene matches. This CDR3 is CSASQGANSPLHF. DNA of the CDR3: TGCAGCGCTAGTCAGGGGGCGAATTCACCCCTCCACTTT. Complete variable domain (other parts from reference TRBV29-1 and TRBJ1-6): SAVISQKPSRDICQRGTSLTIQCQVDSQVTMMFWYRQQPGQSLTLIATANQGSEATYESGFVIDKFPISRPNLTFSTLTVSNMSPEDSSIYLCSASQGANSPLHFGNGTRLTVT.

CDR3: CASRPRLAGVGEQYF. CDR3 bases: TGTGCCAGCAGACCCCGACTAGCGGGAGTAGGCGAGCAGTACTTC. This chain connects TRBV5-4 to TRBJ2-7, with 12 positions matching TRBD2. The CDR3 has 15 residues. V lost 5 bases to trimming and J lost 6 bases; unmatched junction nucleotides: 9. Per germline, CDR1 SGHNT and CDR2 YYREEE (reference sequence).

This sequence joins TRBV13 and TRBJ2-5; D might be TRBD1 (7 bases). V lost 0 bases and J 5 bases, leaving 13 bases between the germline ends. The CDR3 extends over 15 amino acids. The germline gives CDR1 PRHDT, CDR2 FYEKMQ (reference sequence). In DNA form, the CDR3 reads TGTGCCAGCAGCTTAGGGACAGGGACTCGTGAGACCCAGTACTTC. This gives the protein CASSLGTGTRETQYF.

This chain connects TRBV7-9 to TRBJ1-6, with a tentative D call TRBD1 (5 bases). Trimming removed 4 bases at V and 10 bases at J, with 17 bases between. Germline CDR1 reads SEHNR; CDR2 reads FQNEAQ (reference sequence). The CDR3 sequence is 15 residues long. The CDR3 loop is CASSYQGGVSSPLHF. In DNA, the CDR3 is TGTGCCAGCAGCTACCAGGGCGGGGTCAGCTCACCCCTCCACTTT.

This chain connects TRBV14 to TRBJ1-2, with D possibly being TRBD1 (6 bases). The CDR3 is 16 amino acids. V gave up 1 base and J gave up 2 bases, with 14 bases separating them. Germline values: CDR1 SGHDN, CDR2 FVKESK. The CDR3 coding sequence is TGTGCCAGCAGCCAAGGGGGAACAGGGATCAACTATGGCTACACCTTC. Its translation is CASSQGGTGINYGYTF.

This clonotype was detected only once. The gene calls are TRBV2 and TRBJ2-3; 11 nucleotides align to TRBD2. Looked up from germline, CDR1 is SNHLY and CDR2 is FYNNEI. CDR3 size: 18 residues. Losses at the gene ends were 5 bases for V and 0 bases for J; bases not matched to a gene: 10. This CDR3 is CASSQLAGGPASTDTQYF. CDR3 in DNA: TGTGCCAGCAGTCAGCTAGCGGGGGGACCGGCTAGCACAGATACGCAGTATTTT. The variable domain in full, with the rest retrieved from reference TRBV2 and TRBJ2-3, is EPEVTQTPSHQVTQMGQEVILRCVPISNHLYFYWYRQILGQKVEFLVSFYNNEISEKSEIFDDQFSVERPDGSNFTLKIRSTKLEDSAMYFCASSQLAGGPASTDTQYFGPGTRLTVL.